One T cell receptor beta chain is described in this entry. Its antigen is undetermined. The record originates from a study of graft-versus-host responses after intestinal transplantation. On the study more broadly: The study gave all recipients anti-thymocyte globulin induction, then tacrolimus and steroids for approximately three years. Study-level points and caveats: Graft-versus-host to host-versus-graft clonal ratios in allografts were high in patients with graft-donor T cell macrochimerism.

TCRdb's table, derived via immunoSEQ multiplex PCR, lists solely in-frame clones and lacks some. The sample has approximately 92,000 clones; 75% to 95% are singletons. The CDR3 contains 15 residues. The V gene's germline CDR1 is SSHAT and CDR2 FNYEAQ (reference sequence). The V and J ends lost 1 base and 2 bases respectively, with 11 bases between them. The sequence was obtained from a human donor who received an intestinal transplant. This chain joins TRBV7-7 and TRBJ2-5, with D perhaps given as TRBD1 or TRBD2 (5 bases each). The material was unstimulated CD8+ T cells sorted from spleen or lymph node cells, obtained before intestinal transplant. In nucleotides, the CDR3 is TGTGCCAGCAGCTTAGGACCCGGGACGCAAGAGACCCAGTACTTC. Protein product: CASSLGPGTQETQYF.